What follows are 9 T cell receptor beta chains derived from one specimen sequenced in a study of regulatory T cells in long-lasting Graves disease. Investigators prepared the TCR beta libraries by applying iRepertoire HTBI primers and Arm-PCR of CDR3 regions. TCRdb re-derived calls from the multiplex PCR reads in MiXCR, one entry per CDR3 protein. This table holds about half a million distinct CDR3 sequences, less than 25% found once. Time point noted: persistent/refractory GD, antithyroid drugs over 5 years with positive TRAb. RNA from PBMCs was the source of the TCR library. Source: peripheral blood mononuclear cells (PBMCs), taken when the disease was refractory, from a patient treated with antithyroid drugs. The receptors derive from a female donor with Graves disease.

For the CDR3, the DNA is TGTGCCAGCAGCTGGGGGCTGGGAACGAACACCGGGGAGCTGTTTTTT. This codes for CASSWGLGTNTGELFF. The chain joins TRBV5-4 to TRBJ2-2; D perhaps matches TRBD1 (6 bases). V lost 3 bases and J 0 bases, leaving 12 bases between the germline ends. The CDR3 covers 16 residues. Germline CDR1 SGHNT, CDR2 YYREEE (reference sequence).

This chain connects TRBV24-1 to TRBJ2-2; TRBD2 aligns across 8 bases. Trimming cost V 9 bases and J 2 bases; bases outside gene matches: 13. This CDR3 has 17 residues. CDR1 and CDR2 (germline): KGHDR, SFDVKD. In DNA form, the CDR3 reads TGTGCCACCGGATTCGATGGGCGGGGGGCTAACACCGGGGAGCTGTTTTTT. Encoded protein: CATGFDGRGANTGELFF.

This clonotype was detected ten times or more. J is TRBJ1-1 and V is TRBV12-5; tentative D call: TRBD1 (5 bases). The V end lost 0 bases, the J end lost 5 bases, and 13 bases lay between the germline ends. The CDR3 runs 15 residues. Germline CDR1 LGHNT, CDR2 FRNRAP. The CDR3 nucleotides are TGTGCTAGTGGTTTGGTAATAGGGGCGAAAACTGAAGCTTTCTTT. As protein: CASGLVIGAKTEAFF.

This clonotype was seen repeatedly, ten times or more. In DNA form, the CDR3 reads TGTGCCAGCTCTCCGGACAGAAACACCGGGGAGCTGTTTTTT. This encodes CASSPDRNTGELFF. The J gene is TRBJ2-2, the V gene TRBV28, with D possibly matching TRBD1 (6 bases). Looked up from germline, CDR1 is MDHEN and CDR2 is SYDVKM. V was clipped by 8 bases and J by 2 bases, with 12 bases between them. The CDR3 extends over 14 amino acids.

This clonotype was seen ten or more times. The chain uses TRBV28 and TRBJ1-5; the match to TRBD1 covers 7 bases. The CDR3 is made up of 15 amino acids. The trim removed 6 bases at V and 5 bases at J, leaving 10 bases unmatched. Germline V gene lookup returns CDR1 MDHEN and CDR2 SYDVKM. CDR3 region: CASRPNRGRDQPQHF. The DNA for the CDR3 is TGTGCCAGCAGGCCTAACAGGGGAAGAGATCAGCCCCAGCATTTT.

Many counts were recorded for this clonotype. The V call is TRBV7-2, the J call TRBJ1-2; unclear D gene. Germline CDR1 and CDR2: SGHTA and FQGNSA. With 2 bases removed from V and 5 bases from J, the gap between germline ends came to 15 bases. The CDR3 covers 15 residues. CDR3 region: CASSLLLAGLYGYTF. In nucleotides, the CDR3 is TGTGCCAGCAGCTTATTACTAGCCGGATTATATGGCTACACCTTC.

This clonotype was observed at least ten times. The chain recombines TRBV28 with TRBJ1-4; D gene unclear. Germline V CDR1 and CDR2: MDHEN, SYDVKM. This CDR3 region has 13 residues. Trimming stripped 1 base from V and 8 bases from J, with 8 bases between. The CDR3 is CASSLFLGEKLFF. The CDR3 DNA follows: TGTGCCAGCAGTTTATTTCTTGGAGAAAAACTGTTTTTT.

The chain links TRBV2 to TRBJ2-2; 7 bases map to TRBD2. J lost 3 bases, V lost 4 bases, and 5 bases had no gene match. The CDR3 covers 15 residues. The germline gives CDR1 SNHLY, CDR2 FYNNEI. The chain's CDR3 is CASSVGGTHTGELFF. As DNA, the CDR3 is TGTGCCAGCAGTGTCGGGGGGACCCACACCGGGGAGCTGTTTTTT.

The chain links TRBV28 to TRBJ1-1; maybe TRBD1 (6 bases). CDR3 size: 11 residues. Germline V gene sequence: CDR1 MDHEN, CDR2 SYDVKM. The V and J ends lost 10 bases and 10 bases respectively, with 16 bases between them. The CDR3 DNA is TGTGCCATCCTGGATGGGGGGCCAGCTTTCTTT. It yields the protein CAILDGGPAFF.